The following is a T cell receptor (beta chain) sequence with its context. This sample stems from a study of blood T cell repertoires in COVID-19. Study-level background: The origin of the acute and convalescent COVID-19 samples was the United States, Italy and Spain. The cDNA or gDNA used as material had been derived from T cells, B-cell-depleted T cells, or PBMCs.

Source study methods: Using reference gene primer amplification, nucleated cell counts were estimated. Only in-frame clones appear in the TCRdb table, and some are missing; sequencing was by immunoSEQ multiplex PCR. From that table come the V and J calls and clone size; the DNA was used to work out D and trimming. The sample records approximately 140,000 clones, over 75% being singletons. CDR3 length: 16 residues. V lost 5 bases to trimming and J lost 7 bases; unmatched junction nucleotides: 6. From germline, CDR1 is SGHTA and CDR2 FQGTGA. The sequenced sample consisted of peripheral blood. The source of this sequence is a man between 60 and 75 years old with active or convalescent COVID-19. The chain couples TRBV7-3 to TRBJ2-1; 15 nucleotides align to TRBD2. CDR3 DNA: TGTGCCAGCAGCGTAGGACTAGCGGGAGGGGGTAATGAGCAGTTCTTC. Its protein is CASSVGLAGGGNEQFF.